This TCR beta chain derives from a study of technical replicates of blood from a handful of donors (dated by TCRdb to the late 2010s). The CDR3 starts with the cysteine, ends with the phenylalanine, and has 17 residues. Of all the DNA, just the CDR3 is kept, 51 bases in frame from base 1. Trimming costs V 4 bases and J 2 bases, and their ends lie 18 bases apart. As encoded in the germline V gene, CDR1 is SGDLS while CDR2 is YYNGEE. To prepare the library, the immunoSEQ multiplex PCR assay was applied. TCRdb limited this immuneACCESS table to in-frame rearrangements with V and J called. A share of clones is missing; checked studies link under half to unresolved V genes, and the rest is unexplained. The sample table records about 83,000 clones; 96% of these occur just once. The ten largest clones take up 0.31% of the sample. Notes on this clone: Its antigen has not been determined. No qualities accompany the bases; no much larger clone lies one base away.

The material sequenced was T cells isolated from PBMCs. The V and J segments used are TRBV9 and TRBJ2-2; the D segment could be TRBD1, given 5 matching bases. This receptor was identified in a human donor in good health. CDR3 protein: CASSPTDNHLNTGELFF. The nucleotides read TGTGCCAGCAGCCCGACGGACAACCATTTAAACACCGGGGAGCTGTTTTTT.